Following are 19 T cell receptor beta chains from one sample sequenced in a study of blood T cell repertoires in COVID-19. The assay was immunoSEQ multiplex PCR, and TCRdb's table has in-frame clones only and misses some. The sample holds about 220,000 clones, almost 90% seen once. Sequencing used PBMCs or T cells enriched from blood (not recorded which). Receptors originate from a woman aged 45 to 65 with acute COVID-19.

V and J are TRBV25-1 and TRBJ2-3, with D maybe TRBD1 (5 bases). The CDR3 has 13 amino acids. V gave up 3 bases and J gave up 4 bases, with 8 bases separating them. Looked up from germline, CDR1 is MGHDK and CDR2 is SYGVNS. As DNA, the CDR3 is TGTGCCAGCAGTGAGGGGCCCGCAGATACGCAGTATTTT. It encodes CASSEGPADTQYF. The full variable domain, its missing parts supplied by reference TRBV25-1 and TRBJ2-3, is EADIYQTPRYLVIGTGKKITLECSQTMGHDKMYWYQQDPGMELHLIHYSYGVNSTEKGDLSSESTVSRIRTEHFPLTLESARPSHTSQYLCASSEGPADTQYFGPGTRLTVL.

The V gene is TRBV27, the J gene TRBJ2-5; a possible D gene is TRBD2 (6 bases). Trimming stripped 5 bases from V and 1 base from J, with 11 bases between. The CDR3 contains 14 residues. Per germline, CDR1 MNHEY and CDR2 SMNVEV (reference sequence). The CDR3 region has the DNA TGTGCCAGCAGTCGGGACTGGGGCCAAGAGACCCAGTACTTC. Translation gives CASSRDWGQETQYF.

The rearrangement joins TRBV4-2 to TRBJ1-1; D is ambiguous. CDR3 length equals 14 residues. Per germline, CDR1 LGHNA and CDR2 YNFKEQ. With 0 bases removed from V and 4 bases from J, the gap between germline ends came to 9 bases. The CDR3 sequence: CASSQDARATEAFF. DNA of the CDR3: TGTGCCAGCAGCCAAGATGCGAGAGCCACTGAAGCTTTCTTT.

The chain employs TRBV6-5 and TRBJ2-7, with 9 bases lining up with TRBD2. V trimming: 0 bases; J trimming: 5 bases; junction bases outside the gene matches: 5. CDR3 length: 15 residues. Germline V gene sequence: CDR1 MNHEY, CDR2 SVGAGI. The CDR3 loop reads CASSYSGTSPHEQYF. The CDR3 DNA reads TGTGCCAGCAGTTACTCCGGGACTAGCCCCCACGAGCAGTACTTC.

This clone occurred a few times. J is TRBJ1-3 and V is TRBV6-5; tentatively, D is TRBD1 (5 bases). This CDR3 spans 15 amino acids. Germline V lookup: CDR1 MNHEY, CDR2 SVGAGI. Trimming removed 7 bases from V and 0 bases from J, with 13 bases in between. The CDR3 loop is CASTLDRGSGNTIYF. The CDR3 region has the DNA TGTGCCAGCACCCTAGACAGAGGCTCTGGAAACACCATATATTTT.

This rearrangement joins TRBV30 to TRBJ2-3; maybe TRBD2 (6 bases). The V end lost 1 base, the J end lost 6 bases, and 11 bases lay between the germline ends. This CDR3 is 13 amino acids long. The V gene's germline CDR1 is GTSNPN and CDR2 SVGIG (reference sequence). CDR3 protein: CAWSAGRDDTQYF. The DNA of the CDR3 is TGTGCCTGGAGTGCCGGGCGGGATGATACGCAGTATTTT.

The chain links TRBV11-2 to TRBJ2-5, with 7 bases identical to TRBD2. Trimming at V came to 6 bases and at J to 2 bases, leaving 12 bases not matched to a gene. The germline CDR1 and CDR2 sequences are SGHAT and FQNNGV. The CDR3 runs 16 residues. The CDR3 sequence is CASRWPGRVHQETQYF. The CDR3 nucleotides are TGTGCCAGCAGGTGGCCAGGGAGGGTTCATCAAGAGACCCAGTACTTC.

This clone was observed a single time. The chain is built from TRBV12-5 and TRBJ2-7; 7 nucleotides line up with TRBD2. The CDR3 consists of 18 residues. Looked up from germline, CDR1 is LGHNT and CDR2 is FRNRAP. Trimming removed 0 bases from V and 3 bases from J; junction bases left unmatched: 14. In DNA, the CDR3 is TGTGCTAGTGGTTTGGTGCGGACCCGTCGCGGGAGTTTCTACGAGCAGTACTTC. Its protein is CASGLVRTRRGSFYEQYF.

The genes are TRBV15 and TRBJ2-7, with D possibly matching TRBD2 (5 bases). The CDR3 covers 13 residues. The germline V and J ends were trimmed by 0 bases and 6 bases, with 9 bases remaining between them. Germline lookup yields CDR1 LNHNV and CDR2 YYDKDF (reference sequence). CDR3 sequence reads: CATSRDLAFEQYF. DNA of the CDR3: TGTGCCACCAGCAGAGATCTAGCTTTCGAGCAGTACTTC.

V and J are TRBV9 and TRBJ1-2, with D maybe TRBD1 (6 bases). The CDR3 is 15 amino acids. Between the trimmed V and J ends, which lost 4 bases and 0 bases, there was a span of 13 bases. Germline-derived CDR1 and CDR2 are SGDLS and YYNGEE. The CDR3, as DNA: TGTGCCAGCAGCCCAGGACAGACCTCTAACTATGGCTACACCTTC. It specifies CASSPGQTSNYGYTF. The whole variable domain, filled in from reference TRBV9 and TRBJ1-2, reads DSGVTQTPKHLITATGQRVTLRCSPRSGDLSVYWYQQSLDQGLQFLIQYYNGEERAKGNILERFSAQQFPDLHSELNLSSLELGDSALYFCASSPGQTSNYGYTFGSGTRLTVV.

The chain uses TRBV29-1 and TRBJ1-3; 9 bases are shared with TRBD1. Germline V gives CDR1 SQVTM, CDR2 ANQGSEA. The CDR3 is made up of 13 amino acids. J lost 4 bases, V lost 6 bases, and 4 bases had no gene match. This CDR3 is CSVGDRAGNTIYF. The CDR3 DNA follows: TGCAGCGTCGGGGACAGGGCCGGAAACACCATATATTTT.

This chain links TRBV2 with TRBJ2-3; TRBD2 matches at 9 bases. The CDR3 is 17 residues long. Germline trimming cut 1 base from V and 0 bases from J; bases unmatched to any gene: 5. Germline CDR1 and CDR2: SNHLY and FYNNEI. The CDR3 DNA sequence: TGTGCCAGCAGTGAAGAGGGTAGCGGGAGTAGCACAGATACGCAGTATTTT. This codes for CASSEEGSGSSTDTQYF.

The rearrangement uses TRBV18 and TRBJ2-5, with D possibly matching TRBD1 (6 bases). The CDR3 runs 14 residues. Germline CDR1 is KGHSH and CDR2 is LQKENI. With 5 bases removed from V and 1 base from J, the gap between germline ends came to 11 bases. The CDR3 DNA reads TGTGCCAGCTCATTGCGGACAGCCCAAGAGACCCAGTACTTC. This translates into CASSLRTAQETQYF.

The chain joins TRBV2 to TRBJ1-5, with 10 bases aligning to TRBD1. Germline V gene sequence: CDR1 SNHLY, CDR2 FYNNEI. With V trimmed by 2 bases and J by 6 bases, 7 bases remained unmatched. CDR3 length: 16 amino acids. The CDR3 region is CASSESGQGLTQPQHF. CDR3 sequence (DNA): TGTGCCAGCAGTGAATCGGGACAGGGGTTAACTCAGCCCCAGCATTTT.

DNA for the CDR3: TGTGCCAGCAGCCCCCCACCCGCGACAATGTTCCAAGAGACCCAGTACTTC. Amino acids: CASSPPPATMFQETQYF. This chain joins TRBV7-9 and TRBJ2-5; the D is unclear. CDR3 length: 17 amino acids. Between the trimmed V and J ends, which lost 5 bases and 1 base, there was a span of 20 bases. Germline-derived CDR1 and CDR2 are SEHNR and FQNEAQ (reference sequence). The whole variable domain, remainder taken from reference TRBV7-9 and TRBJ2-5, is DTGVSQNPRHKITKRGQNVTFRCDPISEHNRLYWYRQTLGQGPEFLTYFQNEAQLEKSRLLSDRFSAERPKGSFSTLEIQRTEQGDSAMYLCASSPPPATMFQETQYFGPGTRLLVL.

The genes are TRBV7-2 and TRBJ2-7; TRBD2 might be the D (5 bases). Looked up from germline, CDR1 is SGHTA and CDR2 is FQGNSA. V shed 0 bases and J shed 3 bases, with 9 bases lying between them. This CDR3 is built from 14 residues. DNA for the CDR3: TGTGCCAGCAGCTTAGCGTCAACTAGCTACGAGCAGTACTTC. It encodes CASSLASTSYEQYF.

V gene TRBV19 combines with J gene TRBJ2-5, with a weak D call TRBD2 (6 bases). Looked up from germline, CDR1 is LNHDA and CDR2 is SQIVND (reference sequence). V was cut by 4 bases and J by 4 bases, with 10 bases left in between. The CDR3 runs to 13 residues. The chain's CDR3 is CASSRGLRETQYF. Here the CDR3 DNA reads TGTGCCAGTAGTAGGGGACTTCGAGAGACCCAGTACTTC.

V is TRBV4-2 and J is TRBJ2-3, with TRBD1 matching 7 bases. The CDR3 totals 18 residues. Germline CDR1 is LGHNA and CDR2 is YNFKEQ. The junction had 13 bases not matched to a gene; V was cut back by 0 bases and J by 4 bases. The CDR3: CASSQDLIRTGRADTQYF. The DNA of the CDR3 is TGTGCCAGCAGCCAAGATCTAATAAGGACAGGAAGAGCAGATACGCAGTATTTT.

CDR3 nucleotides: TGTGCCAGCAGTCCACAACCACCACACAGGGACACTGAAGCTTTCTTT. Its protein product is CASSPQPPHRDTEAFF. The chain joins TRBV27 to TRBJ1-1, with a possible D match to TRBD1 (6 bases). Looked up from germline, CDR1 is MNHEY and CDR2 is SMNVEV (reference sequence). This CDR3 comprises 16 residues. Trimming left V 5 bases short and J 3 bases short, with 19 bases between.